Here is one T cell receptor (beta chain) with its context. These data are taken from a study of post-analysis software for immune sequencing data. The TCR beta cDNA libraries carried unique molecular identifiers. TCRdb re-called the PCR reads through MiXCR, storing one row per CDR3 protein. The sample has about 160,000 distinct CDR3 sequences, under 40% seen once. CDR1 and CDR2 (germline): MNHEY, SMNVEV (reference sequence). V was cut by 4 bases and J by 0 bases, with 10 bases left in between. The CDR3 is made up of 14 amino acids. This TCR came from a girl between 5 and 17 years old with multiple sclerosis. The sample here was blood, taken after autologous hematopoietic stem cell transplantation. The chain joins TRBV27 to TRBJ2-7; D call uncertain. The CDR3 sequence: CASSYQAVSYEQYF. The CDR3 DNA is TGTGCCAGCAGTTATCAGGCGGTCTCCTACGAGCAGTACTTC.